Listed below are T cell receptor beta chains from one sample, sequenced in a study of human T cells and chemical hapten exposure. Via MiXCR, TCRdb re-called the RACE reads, giving one row per CDR3 protein. The sample gives some 84,000 distinct CDR3 sequences, 10% to 12% of which show up once; roughly 3.7% is in the top ten. The starting material was whole blood, obtained in connection with sensitization to the hapten diphenylcyclopropenone (DPC). These receptors were taken from a woman in her fifties or sixties with alopecia areata. Some clones in this sample may be carry-over from other donors' samples. CDR3s include the opening cysteine and the closing phenylalanine or tryptophan. The order of the fields is D gene, clone size, V gene, J gene, CDR3 DNA, CDR3 protein. D genes are given only for firm matches. Expanded clones get a size class; other rows say once, few or many, or leave the size out.

TRBD2,many,TRBV19,TRBJ2-7,TGTGCCAGTGCGCCCTGGGGGACTAGCGGGAGTAGGGGCTACGAGCAGTACTTC,CASAPWGTSGSRGYEQYF
.,many,TRBV7-2,TRBJ2-1,TGTGCCAGCAGCTTGGGGGGCAGGGTAGTTGAGCAGTTCTTC,CASSLGGRVVEQFF
.,.,TRBV20-1,TRBJ2-7,TGCAGTGCTAGGTCACCCCAGCGGGTCTCCTACGAGCAGTACTTC,CSARSPQRVSYEQYF
.,many,TRBV12-3/TRBV12-4,TRBJ1-6,TGTGCCAGCAGTTTTGCCAGGGGTAATTCACCCCTCCACTTT,CASSFARGNSPLHF
TRBD1,few,TRBV24-1,TRBJ1-1,TGTGCCACGAGACAGGGGCTAAACACTGAAGCTTTCTTT,CATRQGLNTEAFF
.,few,TRBV20-1,TRBJ2-7,TGCAGTGCTCTGACAGCCTACGAGCAGTACTTC,CSALTAYEQYF
TRBD1,many,TRBV11-1,TRBJ1-5,TGTGCCAGCAGCCTGGACAGGGGGGAAGGACAGCCCCAGCATTTT,CASSLDRGEGQPQHF
.,.,TRBV7-9,TRBJ2-1,TGTGCCAGCAGCATCACAGGGAATGAGCAGTTCTTC,CASSITGNEQFF
.,many,TRBV11-2,TRBJ1-1,TGTGCCAGCAGCTTAGGGAGGACGGTGAACACTGAAGCTTTCTTT,CASSLGRTVNTEAFF
.,few,TRBV29-1,TRBJ2-1,TGCAGCGTTGGGCCGAGTGAGTCCTACAATGAGCAGTTCTTC,CSVGPSESYNEQFF
.,.,TRBV5-1,TRBJ1-4,TGCGCCAGCAGCTTCGGCTCAACTAATGAAAAACTGTTTTTT,CASSFGSTNEKLFF
.,many,TRBV29-1,TRBJ1-1,TGCAGCGTTGAAGTCACACTCGAAGCTTTCTTT,CSVEVTLEAFF
.,.,TRBV28,TRBJ1-1,TGTGCCAGCAGTTTCGGGGGGATATTGGCTGAAGCTTTCTTT,CASSFGGILAEAFF
.,.,TRBV9,TRBJ2-3,TGTGCCAGCAGCCCCTACCCTGGATTCACAGATACGCAGTATTTT,CASSPYPGFTDTQYF
.,many,TRBV7-9,TRBJ2-6,TGTGCCAGCAGCTTAGGGACCGCTCTGGGGGCCAACGTCCTGACTTTC,CASSLGTALGANVLTF
.,.,TRBV5-5,TRBJ2-7,TGTGCCAGCAGCTTGCGGCCAGAACCTACCTACGAGCAGTACTTC,CASSLRPEPTYEQYF
TRBD2,.,TRBV6-2/TRBV6-3,TRBJ2-3,TGTGCCAGCAGTGAGGGCGGCGGGAGGCCCCGGGATACGCAGTATTTT,CASSEGGGRPRDTQYF
.,many,TRBV7-3,TRBJ2-5,TGTGCCAGCAGCTTAGGCGCCAGGGAGACCCAGTACTTC,CASSLGARETQYF
.,many,TRBV6-6,TRBJ1-6,TGTGCCAGCATAGGGGACACCTCTAATTCACCCCTCCACTTT,CASIGDTSNSPLHF
.,.,TRBV4-2,TRBJ1-4,TGTGCCAGCAGCCCCACCCAGCAGATAGTAAATGAAAAACTGTTTTTT,CASSPTQQIVNEKLFF
TRBD2,many,TRBV5-4,TRBJ2-2,TGTGCCAGCAGCGGCCTTGCGGGACTAGCGAACACCGGGGAGCTGTTTTTT,CASSGLAGLANTGELFF
TRBD1,few,TRBV20-1,TRBJ1-6,TGCAGTGCTAGATCCCGGACAGGGGCAACCAATTCACCCCTCCACTTT,CSARSRTGATNSPLHF
TRBD2,few,TRBV5-1,TRBJ2-2,TGCGCCAGCAGCCCGACTAGCGGAGGGTCCGGGGAGCTGTTTTTT,CASSPTSGGSGELFF
.,few,TRBV20-1,TRBJ2-7,TGCAGTGCTGGGGACACCACGGAGCAGTACTTC,CSAGDTTEQYF
.,.,TRBV29-1,TRBJ2-2,TGCAGCGGGAAGGACAGCGCGAACACCGGGGAGCTGTTTTTT,CSGKDSANTGELFF
.,few,TRBV9,TRBJ2-7,TGTGCCAGCAGCGTAGGAGGGAGCCCCTACGAGCAGTACTTC,CASSVGGSPYEQYF
.,.,TRBV12-3/TRBV12-4,TRBJ1-1,TGTGCCAGTGGGACGAGCACGAACACTGAAGCTTTCTTT,CASGTSTNTEAFF
.,.,TRBV19,TRBJ2-3,TGTGCCAGTAGTCAGAAGCAGAACACAGATACGCAGTATTTT,CASSQKQNTDTQYF
.,.,TRBV20-1,TRBJ2-1,TGCAGTGCAGGGGCGGGAAGAAATGAGCAGTTCTTC,CSAGAGRNEQFF
.,.,TRBV7-9,TRBJ1-5,TGTGCCAGCAGCTTAGAGGCAGGGGGCAATCAGCCCCAGCATTTT,CASSLEAGGNQPQHF
.,many,TRBV6-2/TRBV6-3,TRBJ2-5,TGTGCCAGCAGTGACGGAGTCCGGGAGACCCAGTACTTC,CASSDGVRETQYF
.,.,TRBV6-6,TRBJ2-1,TGTGCCAGCAGTCCACTACCGGGGCGGGGCATCGATGAGCAGTTCTTC,CASSPLPGRGIDEQFF
TRBD2,few,TRBV14,TRBJ2-2,TGTGCCAGCAGGCCGACTAGCGGGAGTTGGCGGGACACCGGGGAGCTGTTTTTT,CASRPTSGSWRDTGELFF
TRBD1,few,TRBV29-1,TRBJ1-1,TGCAGCGTTGGGGACAGGACTGAAGCTTTCTTT,CSVGDRTEAFF
TRBD1,many,TRBV28,TRBJ2-5,TGTGCCAGCAGTTTAACAATTGACAGGGGGAAGTACTTC,CASSLTIDRGKYF
.,.,TRBV11-2,TRBJ1-4,TGTGCCAGCAGCTCCCCGACAGGCTGGGTTGAAAAACTGTTTTTT,CASSSPTGWVEKLFF
TRBD1,many,TRBV10-3,TRBJ1-3,TGTGCCATTCTCCGGGACAGCTCTGGAAACACCATATATTTT,CAILRDSSGNTIYF
.,many,TRBV7-7,TRBJ2-1,TGTGCTAGCAGCTCGGGCCAATTGAATGAGCAGTTCTTC,CASSSGQLNEQFF
TRBD1,.,TRBV20-1,TRBJ2-4,TGCAGTGCTAGACCGACAGGGTTCTTAGCCAAAAACATTCAGTACTTC,CSARPTGFLAKNIQYF
.,.,TRBV10-1,TRBJ1-1,TGCGCCAGCCAAGGGAAATTGAACACTGAAGCTTTCTTT,CASQGKLNTEAFF